The rows below give T cell receptor beta chains drawn from one sample of a study of response to subunit inactivated influenza vaccine. TCRdb re-called the RT-PCR reads with MiXCR, one entry per CDR3 protein. The repertoire holds fewer than 250,000 distinct CDR3 sequences, with approximately 15% as singletons. This sample comprised CD8+ T cells sorted from PBMCs, obtained roughly 5 days after vaccination. All receptors come from a man in his fifties or sixties who received an inactivated influenza vaccine. Each CDR3 is given with its conserved first and last residue. Each record gives: CDR3 DNA, CDR3 protein, V gene, clone size, D gene, J gene. A D gene is named only where the DNA matches it firmly. Clone size is given for some rows only: seen once, a few or many times, or a class if the clone is expanded.

CDR3 DNA: TGTGCCAGCAGCTTAGTAGCAACCCCTTCCCAATACGAGCAGTACTTC; CDR3 protein: CASSLVATPSQYEQYF; V gene: TRBV11-2; clone size: few; D gene: .; J gene: TRBJ2-7
CDR3 DNA: TGTGCCAGCAGCCCCTTCCAAGGGAGTTACAATGAGCAGTTCTTC; CDR3 protein: CASSPFQGSYNEQFF; V gene: TRBV7-9; clone size: few; D gene: .; J gene: TRBJ2-1
CDR3 DNA: TGCGCCAGCAGCACCGGACGGGTTGCTAGCACAGATACGCAGTATTTT; CDR3 protein: CASSTGRVASTDTQYF; V gene: TRBV5-1; clone size: .; D gene: .; J gene: TRBJ2-3
CDR3 DNA: TGTGCCAGCAGTTACGGACTAGCGGGGGGGAGCTCCTACAATGAGCAGTTCTTC; CDR3 protein: CASSYGLAGGSSYNEQFF; V gene: TRBV6-2/TRBV6-3; clone size: .; D gene: TRBD2; J gene: TRBJ2-1
CDR3 DNA: TGTGCCAGCAGCGCCCGGGACTTTACCTACAATGAGCAGTTCTTC; CDR3 protein: CASSARDFTYNEQFF; V gene: TRBV9; clone size: .; D gene: .; J gene: TRBJ2-1
CDR3 DNA: TGTGCCAGCAGTCCCCAGGGGGGTTTGCACGACACTGAAGCTTTCTTT; CDR3 protein: CASSPQGGLHDTEAFF; V gene: TRBV28; clone size: many; D gene: TRBD1; J gene: TRBJ1-1
CDR3 DNA: TGCAGTGCTAGAGATCCGGACAGTGCAACTAATGAAAAACTGTTTTTT; CDR3 protein: CSARDPDSATNEKLFF; V gene: TRBV20-1; clone size: few; D gene: .; J gene: TRBJ1-4
CDR3 DNA: TGTGCCAGCGGCTCTATCGGTTACACAGATACGCAGTATTTT; CDR3 protein: CASGSIGYTDTQYF; V gene: TRBV6-1; clone size: .; D gene: .; J gene: TRBJ2-3
CDR3 DNA: TGCAGCGTGTTCTCCAACGAGCAGTACTTC; CDR3 protein: CSVFSNEQYF; V gene: TRBV29-1; clone size: few; D gene: .; J gene: TRBJ2-7
CDR3 DNA: TGTGCCAGCAGCCCATACACGGGGAGCGGGGCCGAGCAGTACTTC; CDR3 protein: CASSPYTGSGAEQYF; V gene: TRBV9; clone size: few; D gene: TRBD2; J gene: TRBJ2-7
CDR3 DNA: TGCGCCAGCAGCCCCCGGGACAGGGGCCCCTACGAGCAGTACTTC; CDR3 protein: CASSPRDRGPYEQYF; V gene: TRBV5-1; clone size: many; D gene: TRBD1; J gene: TRBJ2-7
CDR3 DNA: TGCGCCAGCAGCCAAGTAGCGGGGGGGCCGGTAGATACGCAGTATTTT; CDR3 protein: CASSQVAGGPVDTQYF; V gene: TRBV4-3; clone size: .; D gene: TRBD2; J gene: TRBJ2-3
CDR3 DNA: TGCGCCAGCAGCGAGACTATCCCCAATGAGCAGTTCTTC; CDR3 protein: CASSETIPNEQFF; V gene: TRBV4-1; clone size: many; D gene: .; J gene: TRBJ2-1
CDR3 DNA: TGTGCCAGCAGCACCCCGGCAGACACCGGGGAGCTGTTTTTT; CDR3 protein: CASSTPADTGELFF; V gene: TRBV9; clone size: .; D gene: .; J gene: TRBJ2-2
CDR3 DNA: TGTGCCAGCACCGATTCCGGGACAGGGGACAAAGTGCAGTACTTC; CDR3 protein: CASTDSGTGDKVQYF; V gene: TRBV7-9; clone size: few; D gene: TRBD1; J gene: TRBJ2-7
CDR3 DNA: TGTGCCAGCAGTTTCGGACAGGGCTCCTACAATGAGCAGTTCTTC; CDR3 protein: CASSFGQGSYNEQFF; V gene: TRBV12-3/TRBV12-4; clone size: .; D gene: TRBD1; J gene: TRBJ2-1
CDR3 DNA: TGTGCCAGCAGCCCAGGGGGCCGGGGCAGCGAGCAGTTCTTC; CDR3 protein: CASSPGGRGSEQFF; V gene: TRBV12-3/TRBV12-4; clone size: medium-sized; D gene: TRBD1; J gene: TRBJ2-1
CDR3 DNA: TGTGCCAGCAGTGGACAGGGGGTAGGGACTGAAGCTTTCTTT; CDR3 protein: CASSGQGVGTEAFF; V gene: TRBV7-9; clone size: few; D gene: TRBD1; J gene: TRBJ1-1
CDR3 DNA: TGTGCCAGCAGCTCGGGGACTAGCGGGCCCCTCGACGGGTTCTTC; CDR3 protein: CASSSGTSGPLDGFF; V gene: TRBV5-6; clone size: .; D gene: TRBD2; J gene: TRBJ2-1
CDR3 DNA: TGTGCCAGCTCCCCTGCTCCGGCCGGGGAGCTGTTTTTT; CDR3 protein: CASSPAPAGELFF; V gene: TRBV6-1; clone size: .; D gene: .; J gene: TRBJ2-2
CDR3 DNA: TGTGCCAGCAGTTTGGGTGACAGGGTGAATCAGCCCCAGCATTTT; CDR3 protein: CASSLGDRVNQPQHF; V gene: TRBV12-3/TRBV12-4; clone size: .; D gene: TRBD1; J gene: TRBJ1-5
CDR3 DNA: TGTGCCAGCAGCCCCCCAATAGGAGAGGGGTCCTACAATGAGCAGTTCTTC; CDR3 protein: CASSPPIGEGSYNEQFF; V gene: TRBV7-9; clone size: .; D gene: .; J gene: TRBJ2-1
CDR3 DNA: TGTGCCAGCAGCGTAGCCGGGACAGCAAGCTACGAGCAGTACTTC; CDR3 protein: CASSVAGTASYEQYF; V gene: TRBV9; clone size: few; D gene: TRBD1; J gene: TRBJ2-7
CDR3 DNA: TGTGCCAGCAGCTTATCCCCCGGGGAGCTGTTTTTT; CDR3 protein: CASSLSPGELFF; V gene: TRBV7-9; clone size: few; D gene: .; J gene: TRBJ2-2
CDR3 DNA: TGCAGTGCTAGAGGCAGGGGGCAAGAGACCCAGTACTTC; CDR3 protein: CSARGRGQETQYF; V gene: TRBV20-1; clone size: many; D gene: TRBD1; J gene: TRBJ2-5
CDR3 DNA: TGTGCCAGCAGTCCTTTCAGGGACGGCTCTGGAAACACCATATATTTT; CDR3 protein: CASSPFRDGSGNTIYF; V gene: TRBV6-1; clone size: few; D gene: .; J gene: TRBJ1-3
CDR3 DNA: TGTGCCAGCAGCTTAGCACAGGGTCGAGATGGAAACACCATATATTTT; CDR3 protein: CASSLAQGRDGNTIYF; V gene: TRBV7-2; clone size: few; D gene: .; J gene: TRBJ1-3
CDR3 DNA: TGCAGCGTTGAGTTCGGGACTACTTACAATGAGCAGTTCTTC; CDR3 protein: CSVEFGTTYNEQFF; V gene: TRBV29-1; clone size: .; D gene: TRBD2; J gene: TRBJ2-1
CDR3 DNA: TGCGCCAGCAGCCAAGAGAGGGAGTCCCCCTACAATGAGCAGTTCTTC; CDR3 protein: CASSQERESPYNEQFF; V gene: TRBV4-3; clone size: few; D gene: .; J gene: TRBJ2-1
CDR3 DNA: TGCAGTGCTCTAACAGGGGAGCACTACGAGCAGTACTTC; CDR3 protein: CSALTGEHYEQYF; V gene: TRBV20-1; clone size: few; D gene: TRBD1; J gene: TRBJ2-7
CDR3 DNA: TGCGCCAGCAGCCCCCGAACGGGGGTCAGCGCCACAGATACGCAGTATTTT; CDR3 protein: CASSPRTGVSATDTQYF; V gene: TRBV5-1; clone size: .; D gene: .; J gene: TRBJ2-3
CDR3 DNA: TGCAGTGCCCCGGGACCCGTTTTTCCCTACGAGCAGTACTTC; CDR3 protein: CSAPGPVFPYEQYF; V gene: TRBV20-1; clone size: .; D gene: .; J gene: TRBJ2-7
CDR3 DNA: TGTGCCAGCAGTTACTCAGAGGGCTACAATCAGCCCCAGCATTTT; CDR3 protein: CASSYSEGYNQPQHF; V gene: TRBV6-2/TRBV6-3; clone size: many; D gene: .; J gene: TRBJ1-5
CDR3 DNA: TGTGCCAGCAGTTTAGGGACAGGGCCCTACGAGCAGTACTTC; CDR3 protein: CASSLGTGPYEQYF; V gene: TRBV5-1; clone size: many; D gene: TRBD1; J gene: TRBJ2-7
CDR3 DNA: TGCGCCAGCAGTACCGGGACGGGGTACGAGCAGTACTTC; CDR3 protein: CASSTGTGYEQYF; V gene: TRBV10-2; clone size: few; D gene: .; J gene: TRBJ2-7
CDR3 DNA: TGTGCCATTGGGACTAGCGCCTTTCCTACAGATACGCAGTATTTT; CDR3 protein: CAIGTSAFPTDTQYF; V gene: TRBV10-3; clone size: .; D gene: TRBD2; J gene: TRBJ2-3
CDR3 DNA: TGTGCCAGCAGCAAAAATGAGCAGTTCTTC; CDR3 protein: CASSKNEQFF; V gene: TRBV7-9; clone size: .; D gene: .; J gene: TRBJ2-1
CDR3 DNA: TGTGCCTCAGGGGGCAGCTATGGCTACACCTTC; CDR3 protein: CASGGSYGYTF; V gene: TRBV30; clone size: few; D gene: TRBD1; J gene: TRBJ1-2
CDR3 DNA: TGTGCCAGCAGTAAGACAGGGGGGTACCAAGAGACCCAGTACTTC; CDR3 protein: CASSKTGGYQETQYF; V gene: TRBV6-1; clone size: .; D gene: TRBD1; J gene: TRBJ2-5
CDR3 DNA: TGTGCCAGCAGTTACTCTCAGGGGGCGGGCTACACCTTC; CDR3 protein: CASSYSQGAGYTF; V gene: TRBV6-5; clone size: .; D gene: TRBD1; J gene: TRBJ1-2
CDR3 DNA: TGCGCCAGCAGTCAACGAGGGGTAGGGTATGAAAACATTCAGTACTTC; CDR3 protein: CASSQRGVGYENIQYF; V gene: TRBV23-1; clone size: .; D gene: .; J gene: TRBJ2-4
CDR3 DNA: TGTGCCACCAGTGTTGGGTTCGACAATCAGCCCCAGCATTTT; CDR3 protein: CATSVGFDNQPQHF; V gene: TRBV24-1; clone size: few; D gene: .; J gene: TRBJ1-5
CDR3 DNA: TGTGCCTGGAGTGAACCCAACCCTGGGGCCAACGTCCTGACTTTC; CDR3 protein: CAWSEPNPGANVLTF; V gene: TRBV30; clone size: few; D gene: .; J gene: TRBJ2-6
CDR3 DNA: TGCGCCAGCAGCCAAGAATTGCGGGTCACAGATACGCAGTATTTT; CDR3 protein: CASSQELRVTDTQYF; V gene: TRBV4-3; clone size: .; D gene: .; J gene: TRBJ2-3
CDR3 DNA: TGCGCCAGCAGCCAAGAAGAGCGGGAGACCCAGTACTTC; CDR3 protein: CASSQEERETQYF; V gene: TRBV4-3; clone size: .; D gene: .; J gene: TRBJ2-5
CDR3 DNA: TGTGCCAGCAGTTACTCGAAGGATGGAGGACAACAACAAGAGACCCAGTACTTC; CDR3 protein: CASSYSKDGGQQQETQYF; V gene: TRBV6-2/TRBV6-3; clone size: many; D gene: .; J gene: TRBJ2-5
CDR3 DNA: TGTGCCATCGCTGGCGGTCAAGAGACCCAGTACTTC; CDR3 protein: CAIAGGQETQYF; V gene: TRBV10-3; clone size: few; D gene: .; J gene: TRBJ2-5
CDR3 DNA: TGTGCCAGCAGCCCCGGTAGAAGGGCGGCTGACGAGCAGTACTTC; CDR3 protein: CASSPGRRAADEQYF; V gene: TRBV9; clone size: few; D gene: .; J gene: TRBJ2-7
CDR3 DNA: TGCAGTGCCCCTCGGGACAGAATGAACACTGAAGCTTTCTTT; CDR3 protein: CSAPRDRMNTEAFF; V gene: TRBV20-1; clone size: few; D gene: TRBD1; J gene: TRBJ1-1
CDR3 DNA: TGTGCCGCCTCACCAGACAGGGTCCGCACAGATACGCAGTATTTT; CDR3 protein: CAASPDRVRTDTQYF; V gene: TRBV15; clone size: few; D gene: TRBD1; J gene: TRBJ2-3